Below, 23 T cell receptor beta chains from the same sample are listed, as sequenced in a study of regulatory T cells in long-lasting Graves disease. Noted time point: newly diagnosed GD, antithyroid drugs for less than 3 months. The authors made the TCR library using RNA they extracted from PBMCs. Construction of the TCR beta libraries employed iRepertoire HTBI primers in conjunction with Arm-PCR of CDR3 regions. TCRdb reprocessed the multiplex PCR reads via MiXCR and lists one record per CDR3 protein. Among hundreds of thousands of distinct CDR3 sequences listed, less than 20% were seen once. This sample was shared with a second study, whose subject was T cells in Graves' hyperthyroidism and ophthalmopathy.

The material sequenced was peripheral blood mononuclear cells (PBMCs), taken at new diagnosis, from a patient treated with antithyroid drugs. Receptors originate from a woman between 25 and 40 years old with Graves disease.

Concerning this clonotype itself: Possible read error: a much larger clone is one base away. The genes are TRBV6-1 and TRBJ1-5; no clear D gene. Trimming took 6 bases from V and 1 from J, leaving 13 bases between them. This CDR3 is built from 15 residues. Germline V gene data show CDR1 as MNHNS and CDR2 as SASEGT. CDR3 sequence: CASRSVQLSNQPQHF. CDR3 sequence (DNA): TGTGCCAGCAGATCGGTACAGTTGAGCAATCAGCCCCAGCATTTT.

This clonotype was recorded many times. The chain carries TRBV12-3 or TRBV12-4 and TRBJ1-6; 10 bases align to TRBD1. The CDR3 extends over 15 amino acids. V shed 5 bases and J 7 bases; nucleotides not matched to a gene: 5. The CDR3: CASSQTGGENSPLHF. The DNA of the CDR3 is TGTGCCAGCAGTCAGACAGGGGGCGAGAATTCACCCCTCCACTTT.

The gene calls are TRBV10-3 and TRBJ2-5, with 8 bases matching TRBD1. Germline V gene sequence: CDR1 ENHRY, CDR2 SYGVKD. The CDR3 runs to 12 residues. The V and J ends lost 10 bases and 4 bases, in that order; junction bases with no gene match: 5. The CDR3 sequence is CATGQGPETQYF. For the CDR3, the DNA is TGTGCCACTGGACAGGGCCCAGAGACCCAGTACTTC.

This clonotype was detected ten times or more. This rearrangement joins TRBV5-1 to TRBJ2-7, with 9 bases aligning to TRBD1. V lost 2 bases, J lost 4 bases, and 7 bases stayed unmatched. CDR3 size: 15 residues. Germline CDR1 is SGHRS and CDR2 is YFSETQ. The CDR3 spells CASSFDRDRVYEQYF. CDR3 nucleotides: TGCGCCAGCAGCTTCGACCGGGACAGGGTTTACGAGCAGTACTTC.

In nucleotides, the CDR3 is TGCGCCAGCAGCTTGGCCGGGGATGGGGCCAACGTCCTGACTTTC. It is translated as CASSLAGDGANVLTF. This chain connects TRBV5-1 to TRBJ2-6; a possible D gene is TRBD2 (5 bases). The CDR3 length is 15 residues. Germline V lookup: CDR1 SGHRS, CDR2 YFSETQ. Trimming took 0 bases from V and 3 from J, leaving 7 bases between them.

This clonotype showed up just a few times. The chain combines TRBV6-1 with TRBJ2-7, with 10 bases lining up with TRBD2. Germline V gene lookup returns CDR1 MNHNS and CDR2 SASEGT. CDR3 length equals 14 residues. J was trimmed by 8 bases and V by 7 bases; bases with no gene match: 11. CDR3: CASNQELAGVKQYF. The CDR3 coding sequence is TGTGCCAGCAACCAGGAGCTAGCGGGAGTTAAGCAGTACTTC.

This clonotype was picked up a small number of times. The chain recombines TRBV6-9 with TRBJ1-1, with D hard to call. The CDR3 runs 15 residues. The germline gives CDR1 MNHGY, CDR2 SVAAGI. V was clipped by 4 bases and J by 1 base, with 13 bases between them. The CDR3 nucleotides are TGTGCCAGCAGTTCCGGACTACCTGGGAACACTGAAGCTTTCTTT. It specifies CASSSGLPGNTEAFF.

The rearrangement uses TRBV7-9 and TRBJ2-2; 7 bases map to TRBD2. Trimming at V came to 4 bases and at J to 3 bases, leaving 5 bases not matched to a gene. CDR1 and CDR2 from the germline V gene are SEHNR and FQNEAQ (reference sequence). The CDR3 is 15 amino acids. The CDR3 DNA follows: TGTGCCAGCAGCTGGGGCGGGGGTGACACCGGGGAGCTGTTTTTT. Its translation is CASSWGGGDTGELFF.

The table lists this clonotype with many counts. The DNA for the CDR3 is TGTGCCTCTGGACAGAGTTTCTACGAGCAGTACTTC. This codes for CASGQSFYEQYF. The chain combines TRBV10-3 with TRBJ2-7; possible D gene TRBD1, 6 bases. The CDR3 length is 12 residues. V shed 11 bases and J shed 3 bases, with 14 bases lying between them. CDR1 ENHRY and CDR2 SYGVKD come from the germline V gene.

This clonotype was seen more than once but under ten times. The chain is built from TRBV7-2 and TRBJ1-1; TRBD1 is a possible D gene (5 bases). Germline CDR1 SGHTA, CDR2 FQGNSA. Between the trimmed V and J ends, which lost 2 bases and 1 base, there was a span of 14 bases. The CDR3 contains 16 residues. The CDR3 here is CASSLLSRRGNTEAFF. The CDR3 DNA reads TGTGCCAGCAGCTTATTAAGTAGGAGGGGGAACACTGAAGCTTTCTTT.

This clonotype came up a few times. The rearrangement joins TRBV6-5 to TRBJ2-3; no clear D. CDR1 and CDR2 (germline): MNHEY, SVGAGI. The CDR3 is made up of 16 amino acids. With 0 bases removed from V and 2 bases from J, the gap between germline ends came to 12 bases. CDR3 sequence reads: CASSYSKALLTDTQYF. As DNA, the CDR3 is TGTGCCAGCAGTTACTCGAAAGCCCTACTCACAGATACGCAGTATTTT.

The chain is built from TRBV7-8 and TRBJ2-7; 11 nucleotides align to TRBD2. Germline CDR1 SGHVS, CDR2 FQNEAQ. The CDR3 totals 15 residues. The V segment lost 4 bases and the J segment 4 bases; nucleotides outside the gene matches: 6. CDR3 sequence reads: CASSSSRLAGYEQYF. The DNA for the CDR3 is TGTGCCAGCAGCTCTTCCCGACTAGCGGGATACGAGCAGTACTTC.

The J gene is TRBJ2-2, the V gene TRBV5-1, with TRBD1 identical over 8 bases. This CDR3 spans 15 amino acids. The ends lost 6 bases at V and 4 bases at J; junction bases unmatched: 8. The germline V gene has CDR1 SGHRS and CDR2 YFSETQ. CDR3 sequence (DNA): TGCGCCAGCAAAAACCAGGGGGCGACCACCGGGGAGCTGTTTTTT. It codes for CASKNQGATTGELFF. Together with reference TRBV5-1 and TRBJ2-2, the CDR3 gives the full variable domain: KAGVTQTPRYLIKTRGQQVTLSCSPISGHRSVSWYQQTPGQGLQFLFEYFSETQRNKGNFPGRFSGRQFSNSRSEMNVSTLELGDSALYLCASKNQGATTGELFFGEGSRLTVL.

This chain connects TRBV6-1 to TRBJ1-2; TRBD1 might be the D (5 bases). V lost 11 bases to trimming and J lost 6 bases, with 19 bases between them. Germline V lookup: CDR1 MNHNS, CDR2 SASEGT. The CDR3 loop spans 13 amino acids. This CDR3 reads CAVHTGDNNGYTF. As DNA, the CDR3 is TGTGCCGTTCATACGGGGGATAATAATGGCTACACCTTC.

This clonotype was observed many times. This chain links TRBV12-3 or TRBV12-4 with TRBJ1-5; TRBD1 is a possible D gene (5 bases). V was cut by 7 bases and J by 6 bases, with 13 bases left in between. CDR3 length: 13 residues. The CDR3 spells CASNKGRAQPQHF. CDR3 nucleotide sequence: TGTGCCAGCAACAAGGGGAGAGCTCAGCCCCAGCATTTT.

This clonotype has ten or more counts. The V gene is TRBV28, the J gene TRBJ1-5; TRBD1 might be the D (5 bases). V was clipped by 5 bases and J by 3 bases, with 11 bases between them. The CDR3 is made up of 14 amino acids. Looked up from germline, CDR1 is MDHEN and CDR2 is SYDVKM. The CDR3 nucleotides are TGTGCCAGCAGTCTACGACAGCTCAATCAGCCCCAGCATTTT. This sequence encodes CASSLRQLNQPQHF.

There are many counts of this clonotype. The J gene is TRBJ1-1, the V gene TRBV20-1, with unresolved D. Trimming removed 5 bases from V and 3 bases from J, with 13 bases in between. Germline CDR1 is DFQATT and CDR2 is SNEGSKA (reference sequence). The CDR3 runs 13 residues. CDR3 protein: CSARTPRYTEAFF. Written as DNA, the CDR3 is TGCAGTGCTCGTACCCCCCGGTACACTGAAGCTTTCTTT.

This clonotype was detected many times. The rearrangement links TRBV6-1 to TRBJ1-1; 9 nucleotides match TRBD1. This CDR3 has 14 amino acids. The junction had 8 bases not matched to a gene; V was cut back by 8 bases and J by 4 bases. Germline CDR1 is MNHNS and CDR2 is SASEGT. CDR3 in amino acids: CASWTGVPGTEAFF. The DNA of the CDR3 is TGTGCCAGCTGGACAGGGGTACCGGGCACTGAAGCTTTCTTT.

This clonotype was observed at least ten times. The rearrangement uses TRBV7-9 and TRBJ2-3, with TRBD2 identical over 16 bases. The V segment lost 5 bases and the J segment 1 base; nucleotides outside the gene matches: 9. The germline V gene encodes CDR1 SEHNR and CDR2 FQNEAQ (reference sequence). This CDR3 spans 19 amino acids. As DNA, the CDR3 is TGTGCCAGCAGCCACTATCCCGGGACTAGCGGGAGGGGCACAGATACGCAGTATTTT. Protein: CASSHYPGTSGRGTDTQYF.

This clonotype showed up many times. This rearrangement joins TRBV27 to TRBJ2-1; no clear D. Germline CDR1 reads MNHEY; CDR2 reads SMNVEV (reference sequence). The V end was cut by 8 bases, the J end by 4 bases, with 6 bases between. The CDR3 consists of 11 residues. The CDR3 is CASGPYNEQFF. The CDR3 nucleotides are TGTGCCAGCGGTCCTTACAATGAGCAGTTCTTC.

This clonotype was recorded a few times. The CDR3 loop reads CASSSAGPSALSYEQYF. CDR3 in DNA: TGCGCCAGCTCCAGCGCGGGCCCGAGCGCCCTCTCCTACGAGCAGTACTTC. The chain is built from TRBV5-1 and TRBJ2-7; weak D call: TRBD2 (5 bases). The V and J ends lost 7 bases and 0 bases respectively, with 23 bases between them. The germline CDR1 and CDR2 sequences are SGHRS and YFSETQ. The CDR3 extends over 17 amino acids.

The V gene is TRBV3-1, the J gene TRBJ1-1; D might be TRBD1 (6 bases). The length of the CDR3 is 14 residues. In germline, CDR1 is LGHDT, CDR2 YNNKEL (reference sequence). Trimming took 2 bases from V and 10 from J, leaving 17 bases between them. In DNA, the CDR3 is TGTGCCAGCAGCCAAACAGGGTTGTTTGTTGCAGCTTTCTTT. Translated, it gives CASSQTGLFVAAFF.

This clonotype was seen a few times. The V gene is TRBV19, the J gene TRBJ2-7; 9 bases fit TRBD1. This CDR3 contains 16 residues. V gave up 4 bases and J gave up 0 bases; unmatched junction bases: 7. Germline CDR1 is LNHDA and CDR2 is SQIVND (reference sequence). The CDR3, as DNA: TGTGCCAGTAGTACGGGACAGGGCTCCCCCTCCTACGAGCAGTACTTC. Translation gives CASSTGQGSPSYEQYF.